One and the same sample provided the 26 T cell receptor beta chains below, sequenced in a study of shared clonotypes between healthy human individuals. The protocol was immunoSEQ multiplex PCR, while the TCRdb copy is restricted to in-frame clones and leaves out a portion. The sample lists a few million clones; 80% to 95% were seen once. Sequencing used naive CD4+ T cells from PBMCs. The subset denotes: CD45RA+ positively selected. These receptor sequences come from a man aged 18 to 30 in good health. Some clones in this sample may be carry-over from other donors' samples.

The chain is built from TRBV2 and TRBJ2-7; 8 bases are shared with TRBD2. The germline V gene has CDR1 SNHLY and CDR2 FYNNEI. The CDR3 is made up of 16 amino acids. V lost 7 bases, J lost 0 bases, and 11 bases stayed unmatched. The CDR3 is CASTRGGSISSYEQYF. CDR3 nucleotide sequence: TGTGCCAGCACCCGGGGGGGCAGTATTAGCTCCTACGAGCAGTACTTC.

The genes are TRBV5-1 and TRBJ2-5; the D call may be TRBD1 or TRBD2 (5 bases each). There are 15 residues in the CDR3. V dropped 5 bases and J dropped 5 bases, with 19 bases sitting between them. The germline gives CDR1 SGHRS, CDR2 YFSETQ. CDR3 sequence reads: CASSLRVGARETQYF. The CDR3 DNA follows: TGCGCCAGCAGTCTGAGGGTAGGGGCCAGGGAGACCCAGTACTTC.

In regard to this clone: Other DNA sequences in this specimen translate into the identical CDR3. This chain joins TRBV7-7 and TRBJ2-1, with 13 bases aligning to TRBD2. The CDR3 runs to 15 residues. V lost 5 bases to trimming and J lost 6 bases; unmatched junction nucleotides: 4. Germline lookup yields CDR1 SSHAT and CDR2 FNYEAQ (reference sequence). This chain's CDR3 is CASSPGLAGVNEQFF. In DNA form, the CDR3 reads TGTGCCAGCAGCCCCGGACTAGCGGGGGTCAATGAGCAGTTCTTC.

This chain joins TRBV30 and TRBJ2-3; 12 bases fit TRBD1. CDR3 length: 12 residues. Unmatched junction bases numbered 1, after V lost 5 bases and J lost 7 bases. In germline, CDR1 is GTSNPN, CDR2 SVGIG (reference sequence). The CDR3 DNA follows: TGTGCCTGGGGGACAGGGGGCAATACGCAGTATTTT. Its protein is CAWGTGGNTQYF.

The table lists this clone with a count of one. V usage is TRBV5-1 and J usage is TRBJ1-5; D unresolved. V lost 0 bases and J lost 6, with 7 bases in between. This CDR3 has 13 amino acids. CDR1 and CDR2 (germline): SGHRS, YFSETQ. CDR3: CASSLADGQPQHF. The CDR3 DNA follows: TGCGCCAGCAGCTTGGCCGATGGTCAGCCCCAGCATTTT.

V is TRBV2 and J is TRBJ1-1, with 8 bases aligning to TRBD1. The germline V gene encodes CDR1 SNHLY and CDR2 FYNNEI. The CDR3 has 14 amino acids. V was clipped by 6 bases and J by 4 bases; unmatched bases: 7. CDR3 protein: CASRKDRAATEAFF. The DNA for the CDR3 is TGTGCCAGCAGGAAGGACAGGGCGGCCACTGAAGCTTTCTTT. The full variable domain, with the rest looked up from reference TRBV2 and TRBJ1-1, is EPEVTQTPSHQVTQMGQEVILRCVPISNHLYFYWYRQILGQKVEFLVSFYNNEISEKSEIFDDQFSVERPDGSNFTLKIRSTKLEDSAMYFCASRKDRAATEAFFGQGTRLTVV.

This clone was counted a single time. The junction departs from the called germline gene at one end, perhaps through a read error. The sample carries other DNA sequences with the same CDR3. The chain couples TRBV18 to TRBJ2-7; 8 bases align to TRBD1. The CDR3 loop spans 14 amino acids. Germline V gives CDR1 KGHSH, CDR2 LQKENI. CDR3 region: CASSPPTGAYEQYF. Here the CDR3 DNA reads TGTGCCAGCTCTCCACCGACAGGGGCCTACGAGCAGTACTTC.

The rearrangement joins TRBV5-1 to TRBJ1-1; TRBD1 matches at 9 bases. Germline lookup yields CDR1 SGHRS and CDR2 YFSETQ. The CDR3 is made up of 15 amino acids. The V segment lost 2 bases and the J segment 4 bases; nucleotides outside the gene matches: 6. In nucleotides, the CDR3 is TGCGCCAGCAGCTTTAACGGACAGGGGTCCACTGAAGCTTTCTTT. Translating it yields CASSFNGQGSTEAFF.

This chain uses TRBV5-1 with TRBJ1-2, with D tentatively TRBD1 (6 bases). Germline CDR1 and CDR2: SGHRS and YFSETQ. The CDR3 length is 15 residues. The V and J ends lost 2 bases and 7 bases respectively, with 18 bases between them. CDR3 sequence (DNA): TGCGCCAGCAGCTTTGGGGACACCCAGCACGTTGGCTACACCTTC. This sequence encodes CASSFGDTQHVGYTF. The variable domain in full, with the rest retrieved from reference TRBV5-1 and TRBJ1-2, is KAGVTQTPRYLIKTRGQQVTLSCSPISGHRSVSWYQQTPGQGLQFLFEYFSETQRNKGNFPGRFSGRQFSNSRSEMNVSTLELGDSALYLCASSFGDTQHVGYTFGSGTRLTVV.

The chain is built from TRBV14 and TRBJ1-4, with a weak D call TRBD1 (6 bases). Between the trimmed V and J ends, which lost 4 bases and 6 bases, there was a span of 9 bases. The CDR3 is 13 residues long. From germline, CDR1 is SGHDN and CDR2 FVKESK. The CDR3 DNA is TGTGCCAGCAGCCCTGGACAGTATGAAAAACTGTTTTTT. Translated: CASSPGQYEKLFF.

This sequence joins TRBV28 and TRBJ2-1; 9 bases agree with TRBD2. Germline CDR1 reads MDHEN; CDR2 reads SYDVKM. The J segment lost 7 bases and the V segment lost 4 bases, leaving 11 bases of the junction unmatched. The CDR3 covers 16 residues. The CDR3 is CASSSRGSGSGNEQFF. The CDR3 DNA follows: TGTGCCAGCAGTTCCCGGGGTAGCGGGAGCGGAAATGAGCAGTTCTTC.

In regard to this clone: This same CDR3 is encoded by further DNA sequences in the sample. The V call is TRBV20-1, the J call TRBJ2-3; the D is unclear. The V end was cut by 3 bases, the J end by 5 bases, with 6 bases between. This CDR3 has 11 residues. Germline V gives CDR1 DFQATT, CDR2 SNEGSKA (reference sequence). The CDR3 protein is CSASEEDTQYF. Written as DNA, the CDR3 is TGCAGTGCTAGTGAAGAAGATACGCAGTATTTT.

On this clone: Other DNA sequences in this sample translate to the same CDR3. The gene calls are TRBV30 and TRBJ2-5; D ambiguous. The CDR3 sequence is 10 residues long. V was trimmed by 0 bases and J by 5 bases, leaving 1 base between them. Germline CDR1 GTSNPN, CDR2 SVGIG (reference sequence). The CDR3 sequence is CAWSVETQYF. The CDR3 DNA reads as TGTGCCTGGAGTGTCGAGACCCAGTACTTC.

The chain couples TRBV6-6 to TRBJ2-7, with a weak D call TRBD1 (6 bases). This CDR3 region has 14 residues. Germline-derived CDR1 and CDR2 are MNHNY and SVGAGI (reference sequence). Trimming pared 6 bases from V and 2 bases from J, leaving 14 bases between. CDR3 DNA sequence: TGTGCCAGCAGGGAATCTCAGGGGCCCTACGAGCAGTACTTC. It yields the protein CASRESQGPYEQYF.

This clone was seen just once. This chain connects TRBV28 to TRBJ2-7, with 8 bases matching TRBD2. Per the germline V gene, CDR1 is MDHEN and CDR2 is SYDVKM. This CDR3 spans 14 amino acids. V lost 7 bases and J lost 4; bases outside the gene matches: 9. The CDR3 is CASNSGTSGYEQYF. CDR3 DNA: TGTGCCAGCAACTCCGGTACTAGCGGATACGAGCAGTACTTC.

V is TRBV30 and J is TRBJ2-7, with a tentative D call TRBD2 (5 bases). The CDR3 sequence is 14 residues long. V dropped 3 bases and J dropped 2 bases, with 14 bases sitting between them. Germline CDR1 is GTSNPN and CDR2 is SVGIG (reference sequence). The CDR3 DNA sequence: TGTGCCTGGAGCCGTGGACTGTCTACCTACGAGCAGTACTTC. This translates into CAWSRGLSTYEQYF. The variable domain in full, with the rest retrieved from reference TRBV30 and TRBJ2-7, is SQTIHQWPATLVQPVGSPLSLECTVEGTSNPNLYWYRQAAGRGLQLLFYSVGIGQISSEVPQNLSASRPQDRQFILSSKKLLLSDSGFYLCAWSRGLSTYEQYFGPGTRLTVT.

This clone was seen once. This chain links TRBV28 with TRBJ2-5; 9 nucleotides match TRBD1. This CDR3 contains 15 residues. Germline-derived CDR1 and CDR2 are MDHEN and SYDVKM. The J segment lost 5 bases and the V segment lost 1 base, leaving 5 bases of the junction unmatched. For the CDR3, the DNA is TGTGCCAGCAGTTTATCTACAGGGGGCCGGGAGACCCAGTACTTC. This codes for CASSLSTGGRETQYF. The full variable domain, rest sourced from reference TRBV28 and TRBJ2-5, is DVKVTQSSRYLVKRTGEKVFLECVQDMDHENMFWYRQDPGLGLRLIYFSYDVKMKEKGDIPEGYSVSREKKERFSLILESASTNQTSMYLCASSLSTGGRETQYFGPGTRLLVL.

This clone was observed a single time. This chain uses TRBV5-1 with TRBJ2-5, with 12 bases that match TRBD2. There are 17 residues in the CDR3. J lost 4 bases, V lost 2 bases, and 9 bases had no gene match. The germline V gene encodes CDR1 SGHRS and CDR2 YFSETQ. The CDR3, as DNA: TGCGCCAGCAGCTTCGGACTAGCGGGAAAATATTTAGAGACCCAGTACTTC. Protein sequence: CASSFGLAGKYLETQYF.

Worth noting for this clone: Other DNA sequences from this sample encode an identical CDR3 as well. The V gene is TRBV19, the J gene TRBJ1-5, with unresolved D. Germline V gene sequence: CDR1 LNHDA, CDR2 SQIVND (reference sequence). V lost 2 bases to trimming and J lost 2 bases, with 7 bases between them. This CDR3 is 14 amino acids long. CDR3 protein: CASSIRGGNQPQHF. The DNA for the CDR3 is TGTGCCAGTAGTATACGAGGCGGCAATCAGCCCCAGCATTTT. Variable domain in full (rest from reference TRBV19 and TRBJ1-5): DGGITQSPKYLFRKEGQNVTLSCEQNLNHDAMYWYRQDPGQGLRLIYYSQIVNDFQKGDIAEGYSVSREKKESFPLTVTSAQKNPTAFYLCASSIRGGNQPQHFGDGTRLSIL.

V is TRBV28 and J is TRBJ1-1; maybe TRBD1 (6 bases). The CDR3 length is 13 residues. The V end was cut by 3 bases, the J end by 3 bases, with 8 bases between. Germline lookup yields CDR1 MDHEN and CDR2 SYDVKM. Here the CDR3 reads CASSFRGYTEAFF. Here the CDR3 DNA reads TGTGCCAGCAGTTTCAGGGGATACACTGAAGCTTTCTTT.

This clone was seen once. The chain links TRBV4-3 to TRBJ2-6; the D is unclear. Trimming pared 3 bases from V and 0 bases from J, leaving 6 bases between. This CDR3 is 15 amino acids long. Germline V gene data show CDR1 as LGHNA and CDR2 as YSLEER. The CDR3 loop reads CASSHVYSGANVLTF. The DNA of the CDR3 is TGCGCCAGCAGCCATGTATACTCTGGGGCCAACGTCCTGACTTTC.

CDR3 sequence reads: CASSVDSTAEQFF. The DNA of the CDR3 is TGTGCCAGCAGCGTAGATTCGACGGCTGAGCAGTTCTTC. This chain links TRBV9 with TRBJ2-1; no definite D call. The CDR3 consists of 13 residues. Trimming took 0 bases from V and 9 from J, leaving 10 bases between them. CDR1 and CDR2 from the germline V gene are SGDLS and YYNGEE.

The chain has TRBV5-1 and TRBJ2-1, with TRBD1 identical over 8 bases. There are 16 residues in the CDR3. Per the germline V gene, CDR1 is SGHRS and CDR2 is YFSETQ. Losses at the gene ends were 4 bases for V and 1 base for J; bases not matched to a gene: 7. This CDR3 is CASSRAGGASYNEQFF. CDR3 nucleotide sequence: TGCGCCAGCAGCCGCGCAGGGGGCGCGTCCTACAATGAGCAGTTCTTC.

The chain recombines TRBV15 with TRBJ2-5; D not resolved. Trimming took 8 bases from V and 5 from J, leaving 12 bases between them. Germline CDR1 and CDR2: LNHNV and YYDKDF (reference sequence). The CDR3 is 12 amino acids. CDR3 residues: CATLGPRETQYF. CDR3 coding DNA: TGTGCCACCCTAGGACCTCGGGAGACCCAGTACTTC.

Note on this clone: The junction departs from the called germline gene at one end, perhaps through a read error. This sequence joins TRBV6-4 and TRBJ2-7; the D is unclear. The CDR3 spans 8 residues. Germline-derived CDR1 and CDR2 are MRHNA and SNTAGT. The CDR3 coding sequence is TGTGCCAGCAGCCCCCCGTCCTTC. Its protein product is CASSPPSF.

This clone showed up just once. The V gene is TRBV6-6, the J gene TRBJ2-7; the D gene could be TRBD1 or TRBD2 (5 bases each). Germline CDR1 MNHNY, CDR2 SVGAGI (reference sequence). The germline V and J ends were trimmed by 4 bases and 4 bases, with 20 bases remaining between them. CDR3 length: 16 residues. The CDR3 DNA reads TGTGCCAGCAGTTCGACCGGGACGCAAACACAATACGAGCAGTACTTC. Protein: CASSSTGTQTQYEQYF.